This TCR beta chain was recorded in a study of blood T cell repertoires in COVID-19. Study details: COVID-19 samples, acute and convalescent, were from the United States, Italy and Spain. Sources were T cells, B-cell-depleted T cells, or PBMCs; the material itself was cDNA or gDNA.

This CDR3 has 12 residues. CDR1 GTSNPN and CDR2 SVGIG come from the germline V gene (reference sequence). V was trimmed by 2 bases and J by 11 bases, leaving 15 bases between them. In the original processing: How many nucleated cells were present was estimated from reference gene primer amplification. Sequenced by immunoSEQ multiplex PCR; TCRdb stores in-frame clones only, minus some. That table furnishes V, J and clone size, whereas the DNA furnished D and trimming. The table includes around 83,000 clones, about nine tenths detected once. The TCR was taken from a man aged 50 to 59 with active or convalescent COVID-19. V and J are TRBV30 and TRBJ1-1; D is uncertain. Material: peripheral blood. The DNA of the CDR3 is TGTGCCTGGAGTTCGGGGATGGTCCATGCTTTCTTT. Its translation: CAWSSGMVHAFF.